This T cell receptor beta chain is from a study of shared clonotypes between healthy human individuals (TCRdb year 2020). About the study as a whole: A couple of women and three men aged 18 to 49 years were included in the cohort. Per donor, three plates each were used for CD4 naive and CD4 memory, two for CD8 naive, and one for CD8 memory. To estimate repertoire size and how much clonotype sharing occurs between individuals, the study deeply sequenced the blood TCR repertoires of roughly 5 healthy adults. To increase sequencing depth and limit assay-specific biases, different laboratories used diverse techniques to prepare libraries and sequence TCR repertoires. Per donor, leukapheresis produced somewhere between about 0.8 and 9 billion PBMCs.

Using the deep immunoSEQ assay, multiplex PCR amplified TCR CDR3 regions from genomic DNA. For each cell subset, the extracted genomic DNA was distributed evenly across all wells of several immunoSEQ 96-well plates, and each plate served as one replicate. Each replicate PCR for sorted subsets received 200 ng genomic DNA, equal to about 30,000 T cell genomes. Purified libraries were measured with a Qubit 3.0 fluorometer, size-checked on a Bioanalyzer 2100, and measured again with the KAPA Library Quantification kit. Each immunoSEQ 96-well plate was sequenced on its own single-read 150-cycle Illumina NextSeq 550 flow cell. The source study handled its data this way. Because the immunoSEQ output included only junctional sequences and no quality scores, the filtering could not be the same as the filtering used for full-length reads. Sequences were annotated with PyIR, a Python wrapper for IgBLAST v1.9, and V/J genes and CDR3 were assigned using IMGT germline references. Any read was removed if the V/J assignment was weak (E-value above 1e-6), the CDR3 was missing, or the read contained stop codons, out-of-frame junctions, or ambiguous translated residues. A V3J clonotype was defined by an identical inferred V gene, J gene, and CDR3 amino acid sequence. To compute the percentage overlap between repertoires, the number of shared unique clonotypes was divided by the size of the smaller repertoire. Repertoire richness was assessed with RTK rarefaction, the Chao1 estimator, and Recon v2.1 estimates of unobserved clonotypes. Generation probabilities for all TCRbeta clonotypes obtained by the gDNA method from a handful of donors were computed using OLGA. TCRdb obtained this table from immuneACCESS and retained in-frame rearrangements with V and J assigned. These tables miss some clones; where compared with another copy, unresolved V genes account for less than half of the shortfall, and the remainder is unexplained. V, J and clone size are taken as reported in that table, and D and trimming were inferred from the DNA itself. For this sample the table gives about 2 million clones, of which roughly 94% were detected only once. Less than 1.5% of the sample rests with the top ten.

CD8 naive samples consisted of CD45RO-negative cells that were positively selected for CCR7, yielding a CD45RA+CCR7+ population without TemRA cells. Donors were healthy HIV-negative adults with no recently reported acute infections or vaccinations. Every donor was a Caucasian adult residing in Nashville, Tennessee, USA. After blood collection by leukapheresis, PBMCs were isolated using Ficoll-Histopaque density gradient centrifugation and then cryopreserved in the vapor phase of liquid nitrogen. Analytical flow cytometry was used to check the purity and quantity of every magnetically sorted T cell population. From each sorted fraction, genomic DNA was isolated and quantified by UV absorbance on a Nanodrop 2000c. General study outcomes and caveats: The small number of donors limited the genetic and exposure-history diversity represented. Sampling was limited to blood, and TCR repertoires in tissue likely differ from TCR repertoires in blood. When four donors were compared, the shared fraction of clonotypes was about 5% for naive CD4, approximately 3.3% for naive CD8, 2.3% for memory CD4, and about 0.36% for memory CD8. Pairwise subsampling indicated that sequencing depth was expected to affect the degree of clonotype sharing among donors. Estimated clonotype richness was generally larger for naive than for memory subsets. Compared with non-shared clonotypes, the clonotypes found in all four sorted-subset donors had higher generation probabilities. Rarefaction of sorted-subset datasets indicated incomplete sequencing despite the large sequencing depth.

With regard to this clone: Which antigen it targets is not known. Base-call qualities are not available, and no considerably larger clone is one nucleotide away.

The germline V end is reduced by 5 bases and the J end by 7 bases; junction bases left unmatched: 14. From its cysteine to its phenylalanine, the CDR3 spans 16 amino acids. The CDR3 DNA has 48 bases and is translated from base 1. CDR1 and CDR2 were assigned from the germline V gene as LGHNA and YSLEER. The sample was naive CD8+ T cells sorted from blood. Taken with the paper, the label for cell subset or site translates to: CD45RA+CCR7+. The TCR was taken from a man between 18 and 35 years old in good health. This receptor chain uses TRBV4-3 and TRBJ2-1, and 7 bases in between align with TRBD2. The CDR3 has the sequence CASSASGEGLTNEQFF. The nucleotide sequence is given as TGCGCCAGCAGCGCCTCTGGGGAGGGTTTAACGAATGAGCAGTTCTTC.